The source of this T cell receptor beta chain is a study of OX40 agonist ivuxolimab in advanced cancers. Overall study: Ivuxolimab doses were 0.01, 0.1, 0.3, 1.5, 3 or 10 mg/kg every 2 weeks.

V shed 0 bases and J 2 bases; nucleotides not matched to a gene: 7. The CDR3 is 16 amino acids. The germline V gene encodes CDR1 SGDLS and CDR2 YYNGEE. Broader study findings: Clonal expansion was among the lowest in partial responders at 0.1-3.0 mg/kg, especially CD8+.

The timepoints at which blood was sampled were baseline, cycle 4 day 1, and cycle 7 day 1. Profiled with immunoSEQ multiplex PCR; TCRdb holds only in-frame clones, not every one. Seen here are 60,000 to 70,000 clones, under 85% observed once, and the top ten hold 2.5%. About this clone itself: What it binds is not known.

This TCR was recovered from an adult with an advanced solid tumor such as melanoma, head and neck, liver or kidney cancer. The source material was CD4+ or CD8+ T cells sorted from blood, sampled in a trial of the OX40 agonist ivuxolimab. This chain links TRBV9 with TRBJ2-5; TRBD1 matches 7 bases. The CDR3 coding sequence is TGTGCCAGCAGCGTAGAAGACAGGGAGTGGCAAGAGACCCAGTACTTC. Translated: CASSVEDREWQETQYF.